These T cell receptor beta chains were read from a single sample in a study of blood T cell repertoires in COVID-19. Sequenced by immunoSEQ multiplex PCR; TCRdb stores in-frame clones only, minus some. The sample includes fewer than 40,000 clones, over 75% of them seen just once. The sample taken for sequencing was peripheral blood. The receptors stem from a man aged 65-85 years with COVID-19, enrolled during active disease. CDR3s include the opening cysteine and the closing phenylalanine or tryptophan. The order of the fields is clone size, V gene, D gene, J gene, CDR3 DNA, CDR3 protein. The D gene is left open where the match is weak. Expanded clones are given a class, and other clones once, few, many or no size at all.

size: -; V: TRBV11-2; D: TRBD1; J: TRBJ1-3; DNA: TGTGCCAGCAGCTTAGGGGGGACAGTCTCTGGAAACACCATATATTTT; CDR3: CASSLGGTVSGNTIYF
size: once; V: TRBV10-3; D: TRBD2; J: TRBJ2-1; DNA: TGTGCCATCCACTCGGGAGGGCGAGATGAGCAGTTCTTC; CDR3: CAIHSGGRDEQFF
size: -; V: TRBV11-2; D: -; J: TRBJ2-5; DNA: TGTGCCAGCAGCTTCCCCCGTGGGCGACAAGAGACCCAGTACTTC; CDR3: CASSFPRGRQETQYF
size: -; V: TRBV5-1; D: -; J: TRBJ2-2; DNA: TGCGCCAGCCGGCCCCAGGGTGCGAACACCGGGGAGCTGTTTTTT; CDR3: CASRPQGANTGELFF
size: -; V: TRBV10-3; D: -; J: TRBJ2-1; DNA: TGTGCCACCCGGTCGGGGGATTCCTACAATGAGCAGTTCTTC; CDR3: CATRSGDSYNEQFF
size: -; V: TRBV4-1; D: -; J: TRBJ2-7; DNA: TGCGCCAGCAGCCAAGGAAGAAGTCCCGACAGCTACGAGCAGTACTTC; CDR3: CASSQGRSPDSYEQYF
size: -; V: TRBV9; D: TRBD1; J: TRBJ2-2; DNA: TGTGCCAGCAGCGTCACAGGGGGGACCGGGGAGCTGTTTTTT; CDR3: CASSVTGGTGELFF
size: -; V: TRBV7-2; D: -; J: TRBJ1-4; DNA: TGTGCCAGCAGCTTAGGACAGGTTGAAAAACTGTTTTTT; CDR3: CASSLGQVEKLFF
size: -; V: TRBV19; D: TRBD1; J: TRBJ2-7; DNA: TGTGCCAGTAGTAGAGGTTGGGACAGGGGAGGCAACGAGCAGTACTTC; CDR3: CASSRGWDRGGNEQYF
size: -; V: TRBV9; D: -; J: TRBJ2-7; DNA: TGTGCCAGCAGCGTAGAGGTCGGAGCCGGGGAGCAGTACTTC; CDR3: CASSVEVGAGEQYF
size: few; V: TRBV5-1; D: -; J: TRBJ1-2; DNA: TGCGCCAGCAGCTCCGACACTGGGCCCGGCTACACCTTC; CDR3: CASSSDTGPGYTF
size: few; V: TRBV6-5; D: TRBD1; J: TRBJ2-1; DNA: TGTGCCAGCAGCCGGGACAGGGGCTATGAGCAGTTCTTC; CDR3: CASSRDRGYEQFF
size: -; V: TRBV5-1; D: TRBD1; J: TRBJ2-7; DNA: TGCGCCAGCAGCTCCCAATCCGGGACAGGTTACGAGCAGTACTTC; CDR3: CASSSQSGTGYEQYF
size: -; V: TRBV11-2; D: TRBD2; J: TRBJ2-1; DNA: TGTGCCAGCAGCCATACTAGCGGCTCCTACAATGAGCAGTTCTTC; CDR3: CASSHTSGSYNEQFF
size: few; V: TRBV11-2; D: TRBD1; J: TRBJ1-1; DNA: TGTGCCAGCAGCTTGAGACAGGGGGCCACTGAAGCTTTCTTT; CDR3: CASSLRQGATEAFF
size: -; V: TRBV15; D: TRBD2; J: TRBJ2-2; DNA: TGTGCCACCAGCAATGGGCGGGAGAGCACCGGGGAGCTGTTTTTT; CDR3: CATSNGRESTGELFF
size: -; V: TRBV9; D: -; J: TRBJ2-7; DNA: TGTGCCAGCAGCTCCAGACAGGCGCAAGGGGAGCAGTACTTC; CDR3: CASSSRQAQGEQYF
size: -; V: TRBV3-1/TRBV3-2; D: TRBD2; J: TRBJ2-3; DNA: TGTGCCAGCAGCCAAGAAGTCGGGCTAGCGGGAGTAGATACGCAGTATTTT; CDR3: CASSQEVGLAGVDTQYF
size: -; V: TRBV28; D: TRBD1; J: TRBJ2-7; DNA: TGTGCCAGCAGTACTTATCACAGGGGTTCCGAGCAGTACTTC; CDR3: CASSTYHRGSEQYF
size: -; V: TRBV18; D: TRBD1; J: TRBJ1-5; DNA: TGTGCCAGCTCACCTATGGGACAGGGGAAAACACCAAATCAGCCCCAGCATTTT; CDR3: CASSPMGQGKTPNQPQHF
size: few; V: TRBV29-1; D: -; J: TRBJ1-2; DNA: TGCAGCGTTTCCTCGCTACCAGGCTACACCTTC; CDR3: CSVSSLPGYTF
size: -; V: TRBV7-2; D: -; J: TRBJ2-2; DNA: TGTGCCAGCAGCTTAGTATCGGGAGACCCACCGGGGGAGCTGTTTTTT; CDR3: CASSLVSGDPPGELFF
size: -; V: TRBV4-3; D: TRBD1; J: TRBJ2-7; DNA: TGCGCCAGCAGCCACGAACAGGGGATTGATCGGGAGCAGTACTTC; CDR3: CASSHEQGIDREQYF
size: -; V: TRBV5-4; D: TRBD2; J: TRBJ2-3; DNA: TGTGCCAGCAGCTTGGATGGGGGAGGGCGTCTAGATACGCAGTATTTT; CDR3: CASSLDGGGRLDTQYF
size: -; V: TRBV5-1; D: -; J: TRBJ2-3; DNA: TGCGCCAGCAGCTTGGACAGGGAAGATACGCAGTATTTT; CDR3: CASSLDREDTQYF
size: few; V: TRBV11-2; D: TRBD1; J: TRBJ1-1; DNA: TGTGCCAGCAGCTCCTCGGCACGACAGGGAATGGGAGGAGCTTTCTTT; CDR3: CASSSSARQGMGGAFF
size: -; V: TRBV5-1; D: -; J: TRBJ1-2; DNA: TGCGCCAGCAGCCTGTGGGACACCCCTAACTATGGCTACACCTTC; CDR3: CASSLWDTPNYGYTF
size: -; V: TRBV18; D: TRBD1; J: TRBJ1-2; DNA: TGTGCCAGCTCACCATCCACAGGGGTAGCTAACTATGGCTACACCTTC; CDR3: CASSPSTGVANYGYTF
size: -; V: TRBV28; D: TRBD1; J: TRBJ1-5; DNA: TGTGCCAGCAGTTTACATGGACAGGGGGTCGGGCCCCAGCATTTT; CDR3: CASSLHGQGVGPQHF
size: -; V: TRBV7-9; D: -; J: TRBJ2-1; DNA: TGTGCCAGCAGGAGTGGGCGGGGCTCCTACAATGAGCAGTTCTTC; CDR3: CASRSGRGSYNEQFF
size: -; V: TRBV24-1; D: -; J: TRBJ1-5; DNA: TGTGCCACCAGTGATTTGGCTGGGGGGGATCAGCCCCAGCATTTT; CDR3: CATSDLAGGDQPQHF
size: -; V: TRBV7-9; D: -; J: TRBJ2-7; DNA: TGTGCCAGCAGCTCCCTGCTGGGAGGGGGCTACGAGCAGTACTTC; CDR3: CASSSLLGGGYEQYF
size: few; V: TRBV7-3; D: -; J: TRBJ1-6; DNA: TGTGCCAGCACCTACTCCCTCCACTTT; CDR3: CASTYSLHF
size: once; V: TRBV6-2/TRBV6-3; D: -; J: TRBJ2-7; DNA: TGTGCCAGCAGTAATGACAGCAGCCCCCGGGTGGGAGAGCAGTACTTC; CDR3: CASSNDSSPRVGEQYF
size: medium-sized; V: TRBV7-3; D: TRBD1; J: TRBJ2-2; DNA: TGTGCCAGCAGCTTATCGGGACAGGGCACCGGGGAGCTGTTTTTT; CDR3: CASSLSGQGTGELFF
size: once; V: TRBV7-9; D: -; J: TRBJ2-2; DNA: TGTGCCACCCCTGGACAGTCGAACACCGGGGAGCTGTTTTTT; CDR3: CATPGQSNTGELFF
size: -; V: TRBV6-2/TRBV6-3; D: TRBD1; J: TRBJ2-7; DNA: TGTGCCAGCAGACCTCGTAGGGGGCACATCGAGCAGTACTTC; CDR3: CASRPRRGHIEQYF
size: -; V: TRBV29-1; D: TRBD1; J: TRBJ2-7; DNA: TGCAGCGTTGGACAGGGGGGCTACGAGCAGTACTTC; CDR3: CSVGQGGYEQYF
size: -; V: TRBV27; D: TRBD1; J: TRBJ2-7; DNA: TGTGCCAGCGGGACAGGGACTTACGAGCAGTACTTC; CDR3: CASGTGTYEQYF
size: -; V: TRBV28; D: TRBD1; J: TRBJ1-5; DNA: TGTGCCAGCAGTTTATTGGACAGGGGGGTCGATCAGCCCCAGCATTTT; CDR3: CASSLLDRGVDQPQHF
size: -; V: TRBV5-8; D: TRBD1; J: TRBJ1-1; DNA: TGTGCCAGCAGCTTGGGGACAGGGCTCGCCACTGAAGCTTTCTTT; CDR3: CASSLGTGLATEAFF
size: -; V: TRBV29-1; D: TRBD1; J: TRBJ1-5; DNA: TGCAGCGTAAGACAGGGGGATCAGCCCCAGCATTTT; CDR3: CSVRQGDQPQHF
size: once; V: TRBV6-1; D: -; J: TRBJ2-7; DNA: TGTGCCAGCAGTGAAGCGGCAGGGTCATACGAGCAGTACTTC; CDR3: CASSEAAGSYEQYF
size: -; V: TRBV7-2; D: -; J: TRBJ2-7; DNA: TGTGCCAGCAGCCTCGGAGGGCCCGGGGAGCAGTACTTC; CDR3: CASSLGGPGEQYF
size: few; V: TRBV4-3; D: -; J: TRBJ2-7; DNA: TGCGCCAGCAGCCAAGGGCAGGGCGCCTACGAGCAGTACTTC; CDR3: CASSQGQGAYEQYF
size: -; V: TRBV5-1; D: -; J: TRBJ1-1; DNA: TGCGCCAGCAGCCCGGGGGTTGGCCGGGACACTGAAGCTTTCTTT; CDR3: CASSPGVGRDTEAFF
size: few; V: TRBV28; D: -; J: TRBJ1-6; DNA: TGTGCCAGCAGTTTTTGGGGAGGGAATGGATCACCCCTCCACTTT; CDR3: CASSFWGGNGSPLHF
size: -; V: TRBV5-1; D: -; J: TRBJ1-1; DNA: TGCGCCAGCAGCCCGCAGATGAACACTGAAGCTTTCTTT; CDR3: CASSPQMNTEAFF
size: -; V: TRBV9; D: -; J: TRBJ2-7; DNA: TGTGCCAGCAGCCCGGGACTTTACGAGCAGTACTTC; CDR3: CASSPGLYEQYF
size: -; V: TRBV6-5; D: -; J: TRBJ2-2; DNA: TGTGCCAGCAAGGGGACACTAGACACCGGGGAGCTGTTTTTT; CDR3: CASKGTLDTGELFF
size: -; V: TRBV27; D: TRBD1; J: TRBJ2-7; DNA: TGTGCCAGCAGTAGAAGGGGGCACGAGCAGTACTTC; CDR3: CASSRRGHEQYF